The clone carrying this T cell receptor (beta chain) was seen at least ten times. TCRdb re-called the RT-PCR reads through MiXCR, storing one row per CDR3 protein. This sample yields about 680,000 distinct CDR3 sequences, of which 12% to 15% are seen a single time; 3.6% belongs to the top ten. The V end lost 2 bases, the J end lost 9 bases, and 11 bases lay between the germline ends. This CDR3 spans 13 amino acids. Germline CDR1 and CDR2: ENHRY and SYGVKD. The sequencing input was memory CD4+ T cells from blood. The chain joins TRBV10-3 to TRBJ2-1; D remains unclear. The receptor was isolated from a female donor in good health, serving as a healthy control. CDR3 nucleotide sequence: TGTGCCATCAGTGAGCGTGACTGGGGTGAGCAGTTCTTC. This encodes CAISERDWGEQFF.